One sample yielded the 31 T cell receptor beta chains listed below, sequenced in a study of blood T cell repertoires in COVID-19. Method: immunoSEQ multiplex PCR; TCRdb's copy keeps in-frame clones and lacks some. The sample shows about 200,000 clones, roughly 80% of them seen only once. Specimen: peripheral blood. Receptors were obtained from a woman aged 70 to 79 with acute or convalescent COVID-19.

This clone was counted a few times. The J gene is TRBJ2-1, the V gene TRBV11-3; 7 bases are a match to TRBD2. The CDR3 is 15 amino acids. Germline loops: CDR1 SGHNT, CDR2 YENEEA. The V segment lost 0 bases and the J segment 7 bases; nucleotides outside the gene matches: 6. CDR3 region: CASSLESGEENEQFF. CDR3 sequence (DNA): TGTGCCAGCAGCTTAGAAAGCGGGGAGGAAAATGAGCAGTTCTTC.

The chain joins TRBV4-1 to TRBJ1-1; D might be TRBD1 (6 bases). The V end was cut by 2 bases, the J end by 3 bases, with 16 bases between. The CDR3 consists of 16 residues. CDR1 is MGHRA and CDR2 is YSYEKL in the germline V gene. The CDR3 sequence is CASSQPITGLDTEAFF. The CDR3 DNA reads as TGCGCCAGCAGCCAACCAATCACAGGGTTGGACACTGAAGCTTTCTTT.

V is TRBV5-1 and J is TRBJ2-3; D ambiguous. CDR3 size: 12 residues. V lost 2 bases and J lost 4, with 5 bases in between. The germline V gene has CDR1 SGHRS and CDR2 YFSETQ. DNA of the CDR3: TGCGCCAGCAGCTTCGAGGCAGATACGCAGTATTTT. It encodes CASSFEADTQYF.

The J gene is TRBJ1-1, the V gene TRBV5-4; the match to TRBD1 covers 7 bases. V was pared by 7 bases and J by 0 bases, with 6 bases of the junction left unmatched. The length of the CDR3 is 14 residues. The germline gives CDR1 SGHNT, CDR2 YYREEE (reference sequence). The CDR3 region is CASSRGPMNTEAFF. Written as DNA, the CDR3 is TGTGCCAGCTCGAGGGGGCCCATGAACACTGAAGCTTTCTTT.

V and J are TRBV2 and TRBJ2-3; TRBD1 matches at 9 bases. With V trimmed by 8 bases and J by 4 bases, 7 bases remained unmatched. The CDR3 loop spans 14 amino acids. CDR1 is SNHLY and CDR2 is FYNNEI in the germline V gene. The CDR3 DNA is TGTGCCAGCGGCCAAACAGGGGGCCCAGATACGCAGTATTTT. Amino acids: CASGQTGGPDTQYF.

The V and J genes are TRBV11-2 and TRBJ2-7; D may be TRBD2 (6 bases). The CDR3 totals 14 residues. Trimming took 5 bases from V and 1 from J, leaving 12 bases between them. Per germline, CDR1 SGHAT and CDR2 FQNNGV. The CDR3 nucleotides are TGTGCCAGCAGCCCCTATGGGGGGTCCTACGAGCAGTACTTC. Translating gives CASSPYGGSYEQYF. The whole variable domain, remainder taken from reference TRBV11-2 and TRBJ2-7, is EAGVAQSPRYKIIEKRQSVAFWCNPISGHATLYWYQQILGQGPKLLIQFQNNGVVDDSQLPKDRFSAERLKGVDSTLKIQPAKLEDSAVYLCASSPYGGSYEQYFGPGTRLTVT.

J is TRBJ1-3 and V is TRBV20-1, with 8 bases that match TRBD1. Germline V lookup: CDR1 DFQATT, CDR2 SNEGSKA (reference sequence). The junction had 7 bases not matched to a gene; V was cut back by 3 bases and J by 0 bases. The CDR3 spans 16 residues. This chain's CDR3 is CSASPAGQGSGNTIYF. The CDR3 nucleotides are TGCAGTGCTAGTCCTGCAGGACAGGGCTCTGGAAACACCATATATTTT.

The chain is built from TRBV12-3 or TRBV12-4 and TRBJ2-7, with D unclear. Trimming removed 3 bases from V and 7 bases from J, with 7 bases in between. The CDR3 runs to 11 residues. CDR3 coding DNA: TGTGCCAGCAGTTTCGATCGGGAGCAGTACTTC. This codes for CASSFDREQYF.

The chain couples TRBV5-1 to TRBJ2-1; 14 bases align to TRBD2. This CDR3 comprises 17 residues. The V gene's germline CDR1 is SGHRS and CDR2 YFSETQ. J was trimmed by 9 bases and V by 0 bases; bases with no gene match: 8. CDR3 sequence (DNA): TGCGCCAGCAGCTTGGGACCGGGACTAGCGGGAGTTGGTGAGCAGTTCTTC. Amino acid sequence: CASSLGPGLAGVGEQFF.

The rearrangement links TRBV11-3 to TRBJ2-2, with 10 bases lining up with TRBD1. Germline trimming cut 0 bases from V and 6 bases from J; bases unmatched to any gene: 10. The CDR3 extends over 18 amino acids. Germline CDR1 SGHNT, CDR2 YENEEA. The DNA of the CDR3 is TGTGCCAGCAGCTTAGACGGGACAGGGGCCCGACGAGCCGGGGAGCTGTTTTTT. Amino acid sequence: CASSLDGTGARRAGELFF. Supplemented by reference TRBV11-3 and TRBJ2-2, the full variable domain reads EAGVVQSPRYKIIEKKQPVAFWCNPISGHNTLYWYLQNLGQGPELLIRYENEEAVDDSQLPKDRFSAERLKGVDSTLKIQPAELGDSAVYLCASSLDGTGARRAGELFFGEGSRLTVL.

This clone occurred a few times. The chain has TRBV7-9 and TRBJ1-2; the match to TRBD1 covers 7 bases. Germline trimming cut 3 bases from V and 4 bases from J; bases unmatched to any gene: 5. Germline CDR1 SEHNR, CDR2 FQNEAQ (reference sequence). The CDR3 is made up of 14 amino acids. For the CDR3, the DNA is TGTGCCAGCAGCTTCCGGGGACAGTCCTATGGCTACACCTTC. The encoded protein is CASSFRGQSYGYTF.

This chain joins TRBV28 and TRBJ1-3; D might be TRBD1 (6 bases). CDR3 size: 14 residues. CDR1 and CDR2 from the germline V gene are MDHEN and SYDVKM. Deletions cut 6 bases from V and 2 bases from J, with 11 bases between. This CDR3 reads CASSSRGAGNTIYF. Written as DNA, the CDR3 is TGTGCCAGCAGCTCCAGGGGCGCTGGAAACACCATATATTTT.

The chain is built from TRBV5-5 and TRBJ1-2, with TRBD1 identical over 7 bases. This CDR3 has 14 residues. V lost 4 bases to trimming and J lost 4 bases; unmatched junction nucleotides: 7. Germline CDR1 reads SGHKS; CDR2 reads YYEKEE (reference sequence). CDR3: CASSATGESYGYTF. The CDR3 bases are TGTGCCAGCAGCGCCACAGGGGAGAGCTATGGCTACACCTTC.

In this sample, this clone turned up a few times. J is TRBJ2-7 and V is TRBV4-1, with D tentatively TRBD1 (6 bases). The ends were cut back, 2 bases at V and 2 bases at J, with 13 bases in the middle. CDR1 and CDR2 (germline): MGHRA, YSYEKL. This CDR3 has 15 residues. CDR3 loop: CASSQSTGLPYEQYF. The CDR3 nucleotides read TGCGCCAGCAGCCAATCCACAGGGCTTCCCTACGAGCAGTACTTC.

The CDR3: CASSPPGLAGHYNEQFF. Written as DNA, the CDR3 is TGCGCCAGCAGTCCCCCGGGACTAGCGGGACACTACAATGAGCAGTTCTTC. The rearrangement uses TRBV5-1 and TRBJ2-1, with TRBD2 matching 13 bases. Germline loops: CDR1 SGHRS, CDR2 YFSETQ. CDR3 size: 17 residues. The J segment lost 3 bases and the V segment lost 5 bases, leaving 8 bases of the junction unmatched.

The chain recombines TRBV5-8 with TRBJ2-1; D perhaps matches TRBD2 (6 bases). CDR3 length: 15 amino acids. Trimming pared 4 bases from V and 2 bases from J, leaving 13 bases between. The V gene's germline CDR1 is SGHTS and CDR2 YDEGEE. The CDR3 DNA sequence: TGTGCCAGCAGCCCCCCGGGACTCCCCTACAATGAGCAGTTCTTC. The encoded protein is CASSPPGLPYNEQFF.

Turning to this clone: Other DNA sequences within the sample encode an identical CDR3. The chain combines TRBV5-1 with TRBJ1-1; TRBD1 matches at 11 bases. The ends lost 3 bases at V and 4 bases at J; junction bases unmatched: 2. Looked up from germline, CDR1 is SGHRS and CDR2 is YFSETQ. This CDR3 has 14 amino acids. CDR3 residues: CASSSGTGGTEAFF. The CDR3 DNA reads TGCGCCAGCAGCTCGGGGACAGGGGGCACTGAAGCTTTCTTT.

This chain uses TRBV5-4 with TRBJ2-6; maybe TRBD2 (5 bases). CDR3 length: 14 residues. Deletions cut 4 bases from V and 3 bases from J, with 8 bases between. Germline V gene lookup returns CDR1 SGHNT and CDR2 YYREEE (reference sequence). The CDR3 here is CASSPEGGANVLTF. DNA of the CDR3: TGTGCCAGCAGCCCCGAGGGTGGGGCCAACGTCCTGACTTTC. Together with reference TRBV5-4 and TRBJ2-6, the CDR3 gives the full variable domain: ETGVTQSPTHLIKTRGQQVTLRCSSQSGHNTVSWYQQALGQGPQFIFQYYREEENGRGNFPPRFSGLQFPNYSSELNVNALELDDSALYLCASSPEGGANVLTFGAGSRLTVL.

The V call is TRBV28, the J call TRBJ2-5, with 7 positions matching TRBD1. Germline V gene data show CDR1 as MDHEN and CDR2 as SYDVKM. This CDR3 has 13 residues. V gave up 6 bases and J gave up 5 bases; unmatched junction bases: 6. The CDR3 DNA follows: TGTGCCAGCAGCCGGGACAGCGTCGAGACCCAGTACTTC. As protein: CASSRDSVETQYF.

The gene calls are TRBV28 and TRBJ1-2; a weak D match, TRBD1 (6 bases). V lost 2 bases and J lost 4, with 8 bases in between. This CDR3 contains 13 residues. CDR1 and CDR2 from the germline V gene are MDHEN and SYDVKM. Here the CDR3 reads CASSLRQAYGYTF. The CDR3 DNA sequence: TGTGCCAGCAGTTTAAGACAGGCCTATGGCTACACCTTC.

This clone was picked up one time. The V call is TRBV28, the J call TRBJ2-3, with 10 nucleotides matching TRBD2. The junction had 7 bases not matched to a gene; V was cut back by 3 bases and J by 1 base. The CDR3 totals 17 residues. Germline V lookup: CDR1 MDHEN, CDR2 SYDVKM. The CDR3, as DNA: TGTGCCAGCAGTTTCCAAAGGCTAGCGGGAGGCACAGATACGCAGTATTTT. Translated, it gives CASSFQRLAGGTDTQYF. Together with reference TRBV28 and TRBJ2-3, the CDR3 gives the full variable domain: DVKVTQSSRYLVKRTGEKVFLECVQDMDHENMFWYRQDPGLGLRLIYFSYDVKMKEKGDIPEGYSVSREKKERFSLILESASTNQTSMYLCASSFQRLAGGTDTQYFGPGTRLTVL.

This chain links TRBV19 with TRBJ1-3; 7 nucleotides match TRBD1. The CDR3 consists of 13 residues. The J segment lost 0 bases and the V segment lost 10 bases, leaving 3 bases of the junction unmatched. CDR1 and CDR2 from the germline V gene are LNHDA and SQIVND (reference sequence). The CDR3 coding sequence is TGTGCCACCCACAGGGGCTCTGGAAACACCATATATTTT. As protein: CATHRGSGNTIYF.

This clone was counted at least ten times. This rearrangement joins TRBV4-1 to TRBJ2-6, with D unresolved. Germline CDR1 and CDR2: MGHRA and YSYEKL. The ends were cut back, 1 base at V and 2 bases at J, with 3 bases in the middle. The CDR3 has 14 residues. CDR3 in DNA: TGCGCCAGCAGCCAAGTCACTGGGGCCAACGTCCTGACTTTC. Its translation: CASSQVTGANVLTF.

The rearrangement joins TRBV6-6 to TRBJ1-1; D is perhaps TRBD1 (5 bases). The CDR3 is made up of 16 amino acids. Trimming left V 2 bases short and J 2 bases short, with 15 bases between. Germline V gives CDR1 MNHNY, CDR2 SVGAGI (reference sequence). The CDR3 bases are TGTGCCAGCAGTTACACAATGGGGGGGGTAAACACTGAAGCTTTCTTT. This sequence encodes CASSYTMGGVNTEAFF.

The chain has TRBV15 and TRBJ2-7; no definite D call. The CDR3 covers 13 residues. The V gene lost 0 bases and the J gene lost 6 bases, with 9 bases spanning the gap. Germline assignment: CDR1 LNHNV and CDR2 YYDKDF (reference sequence). In DNA, the CDR3 is TGTGCCACCAGCAGAGATCGGGTGGGCGAGCAGTACTTC. It yields the protein CATSRDRVGEQYF.

The genes are TRBV4-1 and TRBJ2-2, with a possible D match to TRBD1 (6 bases). This CDR3 contains 17 residues. Trimming removed 0 bases from V and 0 bases from J, with 11 bases in between. CDR1 is MGHRA and CDR2 is YSYEKL in the germline V gene. The CDR3 loop is CASSQDKGVTNTGELFF. CDR3 nucleotides: TGCGCCAGCAGCCAAGATAAGGGGGTAACGAACACCGGGGAGCTGTTTTTT.

The CDR3 here is CASMSGLYYGYTF. CDR3 DNA: TGTGCCAGTATGTCGGGACTTTACTATGGCTACACCTTC. The chain is built from TRBV27 and TRBJ1-2, with D perhaps matching TRBD1 (5 bases). Trimming removed 9 bases from V and 3 bases from J, with 14 bases in between. CDR3 length equals 13 residues. Germline CDR1 MNHEY, CDR2 SMNVEV (reference sequence).

This rearrangement joins TRBV15 to TRBJ2-1, with 8 bases aligning to TRBD1. J was trimmed by 7 bases and V by 1 base; bases with no gene match: 9. This CDR3 comprises 16 residues. Germline V gene lookup returns CDR1 LNHNV and CDR2 YYDKDF (reference sequence). The CDR3 loop is CATSRVGRGRRNEQFF. The CDR3 bases are TGTGCCACCAGCAGAGTGGGCAGGGGGCGCCGAAATGAGCAGTTCTTC.

This chain joins TRBV6-1 and TRBJ1-1; D call uncertain. This CDR3 contains 16 residues. Germline V CDR1 and CDR2: MNHNS, SASEGT. Trimming took off 4 bases at V and 5 bases at J, with 20 bases between the two ends. This CDR3 reads CASSGPKGIGGTEAFF. For the CDR3, the DNA is TGTGCCAGCAGTGGCCCCAAAGGGATCGGAGGTACTGAAGCTTTCTTT.

The chain is built from TRBV19 and TRBJ2-5; 10 positions match TRBD2. The germline CDR1 and CDR2 sequences are LNHDA and SQIVND (reference sequence). The CDR3 extends over 15 amino acids. Unmatched junction bases numbered 9, after V lost 7 bases and J lost 4 bases. The DNA of the CDR3 is TGTGCCAGTACGAGTAGCGGGAGGTCAACAGAGACCCAGTACTTC. Translated: CASTSSGRSTETQYF.

The chain combines TRBV21-1 with TRBJ1-6. TRBV21-1 is an annotated pseudogene. The CDR3 spans 17 residues. This CDR3 reads CANSKFAPGGNNSPLHF. The CDR3 DNA is TGTGCCAACAGCAAATTTGCTCCGGGGGGCAATAATTCACCCCTCCACTTT.